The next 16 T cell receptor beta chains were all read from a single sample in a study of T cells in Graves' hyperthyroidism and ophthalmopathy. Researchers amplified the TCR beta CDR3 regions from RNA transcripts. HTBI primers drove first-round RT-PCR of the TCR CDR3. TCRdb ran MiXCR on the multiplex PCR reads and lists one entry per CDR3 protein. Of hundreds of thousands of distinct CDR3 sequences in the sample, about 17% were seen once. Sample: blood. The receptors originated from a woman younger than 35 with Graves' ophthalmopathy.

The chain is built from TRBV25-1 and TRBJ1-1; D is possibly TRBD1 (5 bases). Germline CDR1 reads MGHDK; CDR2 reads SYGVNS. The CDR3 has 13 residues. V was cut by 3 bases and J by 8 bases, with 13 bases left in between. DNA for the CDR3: TGTGCCAGCAGTGACCCGGGAGGGGTCGAAGCTTTCTTT. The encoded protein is CASSDPGGVEAFF.

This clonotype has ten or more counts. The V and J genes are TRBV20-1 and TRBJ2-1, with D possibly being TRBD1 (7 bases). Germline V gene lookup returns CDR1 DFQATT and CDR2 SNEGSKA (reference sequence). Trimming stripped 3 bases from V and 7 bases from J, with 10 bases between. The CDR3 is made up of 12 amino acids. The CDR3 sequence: CSASQGGNEQFF. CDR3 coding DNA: TGCAGTGCTAGCCAGGGGGGAAATGAGCAGTTCTTC.

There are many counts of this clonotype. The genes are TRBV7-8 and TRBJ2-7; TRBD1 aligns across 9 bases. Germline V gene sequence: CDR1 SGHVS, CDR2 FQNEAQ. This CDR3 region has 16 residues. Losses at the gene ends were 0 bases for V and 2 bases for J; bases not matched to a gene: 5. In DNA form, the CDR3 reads TGTGCCAGCAGCTTAGCAGGGACAGGGCGCCCCTACGAGCAGTACTTC. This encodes CASSLAGTGRPYEQYF. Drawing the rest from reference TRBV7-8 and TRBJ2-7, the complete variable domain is GAGVSQSPRYKVAKRGQDVALRCDPISGHVSLFWYQQALGQGPEFLTYFQNEAQLDKSGLPSDRFFAERPEGSVSTLKIQRTQQEDSAVYLCASSLAGTGRPYEQYFGPGTRLTVT.

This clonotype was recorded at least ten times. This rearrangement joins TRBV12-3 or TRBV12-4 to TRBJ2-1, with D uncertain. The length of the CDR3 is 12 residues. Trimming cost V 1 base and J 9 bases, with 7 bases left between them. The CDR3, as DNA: TGTGCCAGCAGTTTAGGGGCGCGTGAGCAGTTCTTC. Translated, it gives CASSLGAREQFF.

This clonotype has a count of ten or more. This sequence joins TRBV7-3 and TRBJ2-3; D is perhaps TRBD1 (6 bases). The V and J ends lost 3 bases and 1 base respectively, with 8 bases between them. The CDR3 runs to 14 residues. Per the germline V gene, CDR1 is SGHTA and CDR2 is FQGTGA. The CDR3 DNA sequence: TGTGCCAGCAGCTTGGACAGTGGCACAGATACGCAGTATTTT. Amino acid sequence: CASSLDSGTDTQYF.

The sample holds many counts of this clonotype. The CDR3 here is CASSSRTGNYGYTF. Here the CDR3 DNA reads TGTGCCAGCAGCAGTCGAACAGGGAACTATGGCTACACCTTC. The rearrangement links TRBV4-2 to TRBJ1-2; D is possibly TRBD1 (6 bases). The germline V gene encodes CDR1 LGHNA and CDR2 YNFKEQ. Trimming pared 5 bases from V and 2 bases from J, leaving 12 bases between. The CDR3 totals 14 residues.

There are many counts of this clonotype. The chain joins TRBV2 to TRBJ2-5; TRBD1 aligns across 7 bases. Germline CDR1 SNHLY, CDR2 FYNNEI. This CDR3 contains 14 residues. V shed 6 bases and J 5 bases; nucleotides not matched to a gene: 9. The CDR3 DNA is TGTGCCAGCAGGCCCGACAGGGTAGGGGAGACCCAGTACTTC. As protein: CASRPDRVGETQYF.

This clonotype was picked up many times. CDR3 residues: CASRLGGRGNEQFF. As DNA, the CDR3 is TGTGCCAGCCGGCTAGGAGGGAGGGGCAATGAGCAGTTCTTC. The chain joins TRBV27 to TRBJ2-1, with TRBD2 identical over 7 bases. Germline CDR1 and CDR2: MNHEY and SMNVEV (reference sequence). The CDR3 runs to 14 residues. With V trimmed by 8 bases and J by 6 bases, 10 bases remained unmatched.

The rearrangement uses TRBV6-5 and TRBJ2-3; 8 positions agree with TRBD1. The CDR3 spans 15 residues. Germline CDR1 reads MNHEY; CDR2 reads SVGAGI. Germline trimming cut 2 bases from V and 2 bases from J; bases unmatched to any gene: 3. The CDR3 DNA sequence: TGTGCCAGCAGTTACACAGGGGGAAACACAGATACGCAGTATTTT. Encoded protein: CASSYTGGNTDTQYF.

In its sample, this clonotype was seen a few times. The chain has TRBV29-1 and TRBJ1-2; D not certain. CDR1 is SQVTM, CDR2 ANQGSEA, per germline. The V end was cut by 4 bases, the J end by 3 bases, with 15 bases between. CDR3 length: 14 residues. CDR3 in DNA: TGCAGCGTTGGGGTCCCCCCAAGGGACTATGGCTACACCTTC. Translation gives CSVGVPPRDYGYTF.

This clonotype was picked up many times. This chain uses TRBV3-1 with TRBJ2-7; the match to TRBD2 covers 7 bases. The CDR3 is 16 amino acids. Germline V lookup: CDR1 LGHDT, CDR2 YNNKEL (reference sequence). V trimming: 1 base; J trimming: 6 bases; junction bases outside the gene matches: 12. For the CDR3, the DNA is TGTGCCAGCAGCCAAGGGCGGGGGAAGACATCCGGCGAGCAGTACTTC. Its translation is CASSQGRGKTSGEQYF.

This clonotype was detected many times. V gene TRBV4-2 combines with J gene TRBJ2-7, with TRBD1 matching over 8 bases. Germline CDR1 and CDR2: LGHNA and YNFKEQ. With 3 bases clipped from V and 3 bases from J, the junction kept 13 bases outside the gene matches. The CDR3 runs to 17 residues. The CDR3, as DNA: TGTGCCAGCAGCCAGCGAAACCGGACAGGGAGAGGCTACGAGCAGTACTTC. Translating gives CASSQRNRTGRGYEQYF.

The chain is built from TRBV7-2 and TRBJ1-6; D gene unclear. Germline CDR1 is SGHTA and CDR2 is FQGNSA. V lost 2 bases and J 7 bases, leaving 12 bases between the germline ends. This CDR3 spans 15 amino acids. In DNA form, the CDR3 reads TGTGCCAGCAGCTTAAGGTGGGGAGGGAATTCACCCCTCCACTTT. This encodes CASSLRWGGNSPLHF. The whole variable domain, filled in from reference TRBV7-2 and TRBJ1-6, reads GAGVSQSPSNKVTEKGKDVELRCDPISGHTALYWYRQSLGQGLEFLIYFQGNSAPDKSGLPSDRFSAERTGGSVSTLTIQRTQQEDSAVYLCASSLRWGGNSPLHFGNGTRLTVT.

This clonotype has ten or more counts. The CDR3 protein is CASRGLQQTANYGYTF. CDR3 in DNA: TGTGCCAGCAGGGGGTTACAGCAGACAGCTAACTATGGCTACACCTTC. The chain links TRBV6-1 to TRBJ1-2, with D tentatively TRBD1 (5 bases). The CDR3 loop spans 16 amino acids. Trimming pared 6 bases from V and 0 bases from J, leaving 17 bases between. CDR1 and CDR2 from the germline V gene are MNHNS and SASEGT.

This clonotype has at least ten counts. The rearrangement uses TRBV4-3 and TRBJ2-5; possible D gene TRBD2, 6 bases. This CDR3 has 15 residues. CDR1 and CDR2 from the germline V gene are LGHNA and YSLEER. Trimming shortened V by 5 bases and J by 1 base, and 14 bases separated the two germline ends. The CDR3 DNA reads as TGCGCCAGCAGCAGCGGACTACTGTCCCAAGAGACCCAGTACTTC. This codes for CASSSGLLSQETQYF.

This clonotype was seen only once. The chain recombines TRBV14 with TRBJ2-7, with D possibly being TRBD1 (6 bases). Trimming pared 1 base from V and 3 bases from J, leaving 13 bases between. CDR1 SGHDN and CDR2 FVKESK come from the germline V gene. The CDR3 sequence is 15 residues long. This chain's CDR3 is CASSQAQGPYYEQYF. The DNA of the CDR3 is TGTGCCAGCAGCCAAGCACAGGGACCGTACTACGAGCAGTACTTC.